A selection of T cell receptor beta chains follows, all from one sample in a study of PD-L1 blockade in urothelial cancer. The data were produced by immunoSEQ multiplex PCR, yet TCRdb's version contains in-frame clones alone and is incomplete. Among under 30,000 clones listed, 79% were seen once. This specimen was PBMCs, taken around atezolizumab (anti-PD-L1) treatment. The receptors were sampled from a man in his sixties or seventies with urothelial cancer. Both conserved end residues are part of each CDR3. A D gene is named only where the DNA matches it firmly. Some rows have no size entry. The others give once, few or many, or a class for an expanded clone.

D gene,J gene,clone size,V gene,CDR3 protein,CDR3 DNA
TRBD2,TRBJ2-1,once,TRBV28,CASGLAGAGGYNEQFF,TGTGCCAGCGGCCTAGCGGGAGCCGGTGGTTACAATGAGCAGTTCTTC
NA,TRBJ2-3,NA,TRBV27,CASSLQRHTDTQYF,TGTGCCAGCAGTTTACAGCGCCACACAGATACGCAGTATTTT
TRBD1,TRBJ1-4,NA,TRBV25-1,CASSQWGQGATNEKLFF,TGTGCCAGCAGCCAATGGGGGCAGGGGGCGACTAATGAAAAACTGTTTTTT
NA,TRBJ1-3,NA,TRBV28,CASSSTSNRGNTIYF,TGTGCCAGCAGTTCTACGTCGAACAGGGGAAACACCATATATTTT
NA,TRBJ1-3,NA,TRBV6-6,CASSPGTLGSGNTIYF,TGTGCCAGCAGTCCCGGGACACTCGGCTCTGGAAACACCATATATTTT
TRBD1,TRBJ2-7,few,TRBV28,CASSFGDRGSGEQYF,TGTGCCAGCAGTTTCGGGGACAGGGGGTCCGGCGAGCAGTACTTC
TRBD2,TRBJ2-1,few,TRBV2,CASTLAGSSYNEQFF,TGTGCCAGCACCTTAGCGGGGAGCTCCTACAATGAGCAGTTCTTC
TRBD1,TRBJ2-1,NA,TRBV6-5,CASSAGTDLNEQFF,TGTGCCAGCAGTGCCGGGACAGACCTTAATGAGCAGTTCTTC
NA,TRBJ2-4,NA,TRBV5-5,CASSLTGTPMGNIQYF,TGTGCCAGCAGCCTAACCGGGACACCGATGGGGAACATTCAGTACTTC
TRBD1,TRBJ1-6,NA,TRBV10-3,CAITPDRGQNSPLHF,TGTGCCATCACTCCGGACAGGGGGCAGAATTCACCCCTCCACTTT
TRBD1,TRBJ2-7,NA,TRBV7-9,CASSYSGGGEIYEQYF,TGTGCCAGCAGCTATTCAGGGGGCGGAGAAATCTACGAGCAGTACTTC
TRBD2,TRBJ2-1,NA,TRBV4-2,CASSLSGGGNEQFF,TGTGCCAGCAGCCTTAGCGGGGGAGGCAATGAGCAGTTCTTC
TRBD2,TRBJ2-1,NA,TRBV10-3,CAISDQTSGRANEQFF,TGTGCCATCAGTGATCAGACTAGCGGGAGGGCCAATGAGCAGTTCTTC
NA,TRBJ2-3,NA,TRBV18,CASSPWRAGRGTDTQYF,TGTGCCAGCTCACCATGGCGGGCGGGGAGAGGCACAGATACGCAGTATTTT